This record looks at one T cell receptor (beta chain) sequence and its context. The antigen is undetermined. TCRdb keeps only in-frame clones here, not all; method: immunoSEQ multiplex PCR. Among under 90,000 clones listed, roughly 88% were seen once. This CDR3 is 15 amino acids long. Germline V gene data show CDR1 as SEHNR and CDR2 as FQNEAQ (reference sequence). V lost 1 base, J lost 0 bases, and 9 bases lay in between. The source of the sample is a study of T cell responses to AZD1222 COVID-19 vaccine. Findings and caveats of the study: In a largely white British group with more females than males, clonal diversity was possibly underestimated. Only five or six AZD1222 recipients were seropositive at baseline. Vaccine-associated CD4 TCRs ranged over spike, dominating at 160-218 and 743-854.

Source: peripheral blood, taken 28 days after the second AZD1222 dose. V gene TRBV7-9 combines with J gene TRBJ1-1; TRBD1 might be the D (6 bases). The sequence was collected from an adult who received the AZD1222 COVID-19 vaccine. The CDR3 nucleotides are TGTGCCAGCAGCTTAGACAGGGCCATGAACACTGAAGCTTTCTTT. Its protein product is CASSLDRAMNTEAFF.